This TCR beta chain appears in the sequencing data of a study of Ad26.COV2.S vaccination and SARS-CoV-2 variants. The study's findings and limits: Those who received the vaccine showed greater spike-specific TCR breadth than those given placebo. Reports say spike-specific CD8+ and CD4+ T cell responses covered substantial breadth after vaccination.

Using immunoSEQ multiplex PCR, the repertoire was profiled, and TCRdb retains in-frame clones only, with some absent. The sample consists of about 94,000 clones, under 90% of them appearing once. Comment on this clone: Its antigen is currently unknown.

Trimming cost V 3 bases and J 0 bases, with 8 bases left between them. The CDR3 extends over 14 amino acids. Germline CDR1 and CDR2: SGHDN and FVKESK. The clonotype originates from a human donor who had recovered from COVID-19. The starting material was peripheral blood, obtained after recovery from COVID-19. This chain joins TRBV14 and TRBJ1-1; TRBD1 is a possible D gene (5 bases). The CDR3 nucleotides are TGTGCCAGCAGCCACAGACAGTTGAACACTGAAGCTTTCTTT. It is translated as CASSHRQLNTEAFF. Variable domain in full (rest from reference TRBV14 and TRBJ1-1): EAGVTQFPSHSVIEKGQTVTLRCDPISGHDNLYWYRRVMGKEIKFLLHFVKESKQDESGMPNNRFLAERTGGTYSTLKVQPAELEDSGVYFCASSHRQLNTEAFFGQGTRLTVV.